This TCR beta chain was sequenced during a study of shared clonotypes between healthy human individuals. Participating donors were healthy, HIV-negative adults free of recent acute infections or vaccinations. Original handling: Owing to the provision of junction-only sequences devoid of quality scores by immunoSEQ, filtering differed. Data came from immunoSEQ multiplex PCR; TCRdb stores just in-frame clones and leaves some out. V and J calls and clone size are given by that table; D and trimming were obtained from the DNA. The table shows about 2.5 million clones, with 80% to 95% occurring only once. Per germline, CDR1 MGHRA and CDR2 YSYEKL. The CDR3 spans 15 residues. V lost 4 bases, J lost 6 bases, and 8 bases stayed unmatched.

The material sequenced was naive CD4+ T cells from PBMCs. Subset of the sample: CD45RA+ positively selected. This clonotype originated in a man between 18 and 35 years old in good health. Some clones in this sample may be carry-over from other donors' samples. The chain employs TRBV4-1 and TRBJ1-4, with 7 bases that match TRBD1. CDR3 DNA sequence: TGCGCCAGCAGCCCCGGACAGGTAACACATGAAAAACTGTTTTTT. Translation: CASSPGQVTHEKLFF.